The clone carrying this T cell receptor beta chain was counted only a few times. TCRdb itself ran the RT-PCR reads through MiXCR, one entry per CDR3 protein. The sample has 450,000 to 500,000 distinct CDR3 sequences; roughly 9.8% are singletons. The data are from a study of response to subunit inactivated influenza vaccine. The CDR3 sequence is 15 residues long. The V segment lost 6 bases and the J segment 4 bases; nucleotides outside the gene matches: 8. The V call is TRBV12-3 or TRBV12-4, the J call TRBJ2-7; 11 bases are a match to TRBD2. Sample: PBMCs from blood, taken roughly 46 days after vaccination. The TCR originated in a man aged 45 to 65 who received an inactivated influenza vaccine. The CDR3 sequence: CASSHLAGGNYEQYF. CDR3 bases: TGTGCCAGCAGCCATCTAGCGGGGGGCAATTACGAGCAGTACTTC.